This T cell receptor beta chain was documented in a study of T cells in Graves' hyperthyroidism and ophthalmopathy. Findings and caveats of the study: Most expanded thyroid clonotypes above 0.001 recurred in blood. Ophthalmopathy was identified by the model a median roughly 6.5 months ahead of onset.

As regards this clonotype: Antigen specificity is unknown.

RNA transcripts provided the source from which TCR beta CDR3 regions were amplified. TCR CDR3 underwent first-round RT-PCR with the HTBI primer set. MiXCR, run by TCRdb on the multiplex PCR reads, gives a single entry per CDR3 protein. The repertoire holds 600,000 to 850,000 distinct CDR3 sequences, with 18% as singletons. The patients, who ranged from 18 to 65 in age, presented with newly diagnosed hyperthyroidism lasting under 2 months. The germline V and J ends were trimmed by 6 bases and 6 bases, with 18 bases remaining between them. CDR1 is DFQATT and CDR2 is SNEGSKA in the germline V gene (reference sequence). CDR3 length: 14 amino acids.

Sequencing was performed on blood. This chain joins TRBV20-1 and TRBJ1-5, with D maybe TRBD1 (5 bases). This clonotype was sampled from a woman aged 45-65 years with Graves' hyperthyroidism that later progressed to Graves' ophthalmopathy. Written as DNA, the CDR3 is TGCAGTGCGCGGACCCACAGGCTTGGTCAGCCCCAGCATTTT. Translating it yields CSARTHRLGQPQHF.